This TCR beta chain was sequenced in a study of control samples from healthy donors and cancer patients. Method: immunoSEQ multiplex PCR; TCRdb's copy keeps in-frame clones and lacks some. The data contain roughly 130,000 clones, over 85% of them singletons. Germline V gene data show CDR1 as SEHNR and CDR2 as FQNEAQ (reference sequence). The germline V and J ends were trimmed by 9 bases and 0 bases, with 8 bases remaining between them. This CDR3 has 12 residues. The receptor's source is a man in his thirties or forties in good health. The material sequenced was blood. The chain uses TRBV7-9 and TRBJ1-1; a possible D gene is TRBD1 (6 bases). This chain's CDR3 is CASGTLNTEAFF. The CDR3 DNA is TGTGCCAGTGGGACATTGAACACTGAAGCTTTCTTT.